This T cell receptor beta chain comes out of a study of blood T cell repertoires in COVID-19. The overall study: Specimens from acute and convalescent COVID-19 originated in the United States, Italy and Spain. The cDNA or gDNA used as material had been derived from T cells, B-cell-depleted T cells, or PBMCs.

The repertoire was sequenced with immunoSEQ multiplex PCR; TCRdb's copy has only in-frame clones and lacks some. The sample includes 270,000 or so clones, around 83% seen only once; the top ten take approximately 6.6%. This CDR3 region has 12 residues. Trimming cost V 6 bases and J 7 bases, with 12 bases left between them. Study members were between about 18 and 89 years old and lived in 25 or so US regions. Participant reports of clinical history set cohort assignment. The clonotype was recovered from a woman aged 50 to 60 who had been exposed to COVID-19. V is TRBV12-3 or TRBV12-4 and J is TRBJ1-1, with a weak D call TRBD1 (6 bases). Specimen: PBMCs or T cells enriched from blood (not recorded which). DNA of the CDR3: TGTGCCAGCAGAACGACAGGCGGTGAAGCTTTCTTT. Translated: CASRTTGGEAFF.